The 2 T cell receptor beta chains below come from one sample, sequenced in a study of T cell responses to AZD1222 COVID-19 vaccine. Using immunoSEQ multiplex PCR, the repertoire was profiled, and TCRdb retains in-frame clones only, with some absent. The data hold 120,000 or so clones, with more than 80% observed a single time. The starting material was peripheral blood, obtained on day 0 of AZD1222 vaccination. Receptors originate from an adult in good health.

The chain combines TRBV2 with TRBJ1-2; D is unclear. The germline V and J ends were trimmed by 5 bases and 5 bases, with 15 bases remaining between them. This CDR3 region has 14 residues. The germline CDR1 and CDR2 sequences are SNHLY and FYNNEI. CDR3 amino acids: CASSMDRAVYGYTF. Here the CDR3 DNA reads TGTGCCAGCAGTATGGACCGGGCCGTATATGGCTACACCTTC.

In this sample, this clone turned up once. V usage is TRBV10-3 and J usage is TRBJ1-1; D gene uncertain. The CDR3 is 14 amino acids. The V gene lost 0 bases and the J gene lost 4 bases, with 9 bases spanning the gap. Germline V gene data show CDR1 as ENHRY and CDR2 as SYGVKD. The CDR3 DNA is TGTGCCATCAGTGAGTCCTCACGTGGCACTGAAGCTTTCTTT. This gives the protein CAISESSRGTEAFF.